Following are 24 T cell receptor beta chains from one sample sequenced in a study of blood T cell repertoires in COVID-19. Sequencing used immunoSEQ multiplex PCR; TCRdb keeps in-frame clones, though not all of them. This repertoire shows hundreds of thousands of clones, around 84% found once; its top ten account for less than 2%. Sequencing was done on a sample of PBMCs or T cells enriched from blood (not recorded which). These receptors all stem from a man aged 35 to 55 who had recovered from COVID-19.

V and J are TRBV9 and TRBJ2-2; possible D gene TRBD1, 5 bases. Germline CDR1 and CDR2: SGDLS and YYNGEE. This CDR3 is built from 14 residues. The ends were cut back, 1 base at V and 4 bases at J, with 8 bases in the middle. The CDR3 sequence: CASSVRGSTGELFF. The CDR3 bases are TGTGCCAGCAGCGTAAGGGGTTCCACCGGGGAGCTGTTTTTT.

The table lists this clone with a count of one. This chain links TRBV5-4 with TRBJ2-3, with TRBD2 identical over 8 bases. The CDR3 loop spans 16 amino acids. Unmatched junction bases numbered 12, after V lost 4 bases and J lost 5 bases. The V gene's germline CDR1 is SGHNT and CDR2 YYREEE (reference sequence). DNA of the CDR3: TGTGCCAGCAGCGGGGTGACTAGCGCAAGGGGAGATACGCAGTATTTT. Translated: CASSGVTSARGDTQYF.

The chain has TRBV7-2 and TRBJ2-1; 14 nucleotides agree with TRBD2. CDR3 size: 16 residues. V lost 1 base to trimming and J lost 7 bases; unmatched junction nucleotides: 3. Germline V gene data show CDR1 as SGHTA and CDR2 as FQGNSA. CDR3 region: CASSLGGLAGVNEQFF. For the CDR3, the DNA is TGTGCCAGCAGCTTAGGGGGACTAGCGGGGGTTAATGAGCAGTTCTTC.

The chain recombines TRBV14 with TRBJ2-7, with D possibly matching TRBD1 (6 bases). The CDR3 is 17 residues long. Trimming left V 2 bases short and J 5 bases short, with 22 bases between. Per the germline V gene, CDR1 is SGHDN and CDR2 is FVKESK. CDR3 protein: CASSQQRTASIFDEQYF. CDR3 bases: TGTGCCAGCAGCCAACAAAGGACAGCCTCCATCTTTGACGAGCAGTACTTC.

The J gene is TRBJ1-3, the V gene TRBV27; no clear D. The CDR3 is 12 amino acids. Looked up from germline, CDR1 is MNHEY and CDR2 is SMNVEV (reference sequence). The V end was cut by 4 bases, the J end by 2 bases, with 3 bases between. In DNA form, the CDR3 reads TGTGCCAGCAGTTCCGCTGGAAACACCATATATTTT. Encoded protein: CASSSAGNTIYF.

The chain couples TRBV10-2 to TRBJ2-7; tentatively, D is TRBD1 (5 bases). This CDR3 comprises 14 residues. Germline V gene lookup returns CDR1 WSHSY and CDR2 SAAADI. The V end lost 4 bases, the J end lost 3 bases, and 13 bases lay between the germline ends. CDR3 sequence: CASSVGATHYEQYF. CDR3 in DNA: TGCGCCAGCAGTGTAGGGGCGACACACTACGAGCAGTACTTC.

The CDR3 DNA is TGTGCCAGCCGACAGGGAGAAACCGGGGAGCTGTTTTTT. This translates into CASRQGETGELFF. The chain links TRBV12-3 or TRBV12-4 to TRBJ2-2; TRBD1 matches 7 bases. V was clipped by 8 bases and J by 5 bases; unmatched bases: 5. This CDR3 contains 13 residues.

In this sample, this clone turned up a few times. This rearrangement joins TRBV19 to TRBJ2-2, with unresolved D. V dropped 1 base and J dropped 4 bases, with 7 bases sitting between them. CDR3 length: 14 amino acids. From germline, CDR1 is LNHDA and CDR2 SQIVND (reference sequence). CDR3 sequence (DNA): TGTGCCAGTAGTATAGTATCGGGCACCGGGGAGCTGTTTTTT. This codes for CASSIVSGTGELFF.

The V gene is TRBV4-2, the J gene TRBJ1-6; the D is unclear. V gave up 0 bases and J gave up 5 bases, with 14 bases separating them. There are 17 residues in the CDR3. CDR1 and CDR2 (germline): LGHNA, YNFKEQ. The CDR3, as DNA: TGTGCCAGCAGCCAAGATTGGCCACCAGGAAATAATTCACCCCTCCACTTT. Translation gives CASSQDWPPGNNSPLHF.

This chain joins TRBV6-5 and TRBJ1-6; 9 bases map to TRBD1. Per the germline V gene, CDR1 is MNHEY and CDR2 is SVGAGI. This CDR3 comprises 14 residues. V lost 6 bases and J lost 9; bases outside the gene matches: 6. CDR3 region: CASRDGTGFSPLHF. The CDR3 DNA follows: TGTGCCAGCAGAGACGGGACAGGGTTTTCACCCCTCCACTTT.

This sequence joins TRBV7-9 and TRBJ1-2; 7 bases map to TRBD1. Germline trimming cut 3 bases from V and 3 bases from J; bases unmatched to any gene: 1. CDR3 length: 13 residues. Germline CDR1 SEHNR, CDR2 FQNEAQ (reference sequence). CDR3 DNA: TGTGCCAGCAGCTTGCAGGGGGACTATGGCTACACCTTC. Translating it yields CASSLQGDYGYTF.

The chain recombines TRBV4-2 with TRBJ2-2; the match to TRBD1 covers 7 bases. CDR1 is LGHNA, CDR2 YNFKEQ, per germline. The CDR3 has 20 amino acids. V was clipped by 3 bases and J by 3 bases; unmatched bases: 19. As DNA, the CDR3 is TGTGCCAGCAGCCACCCTTTCGTCGACAGGGACCCAAATTACACCGGGGAGCTGTTTTTT. Translating it yields CASSHPFVDRDPNYTGELFF.

The V call is TRBV28, the J call TRBJ2-1; 9 bases match TRBD1. The CDR3 contains 15 residues. Trimming cost V 3 bases and J 10 bases; bases outside gene matches: 10. From germline, CDR1 is MDHEN and CDR2 SYDVKM. CDR3 residues: CASSFSGQGQGEQFF. The CDR3 nucleotides read TGTGCCAGCAGTTTTTCTGGACAGGGGCAAGGGGAGCAGTTCTTC. The full variable domain, its missing parts supplied by reference TRBV28 and TRBJ2-1, is DVKVTQSSRYLVKRTGEKVFLECVQDMDHENMFWYRQDPGLGLRLIYFSYDVKMKEKGDIPEGYSVSREKKERFSLILESASTNQTSMYLCASSFSGQGQGEQFFGPGTRLTVL.

This chain uses TRBV9 with TRBJ2-2; 13 bases are a match to TRBD2. V shed 0 bases, J shed 0 bases, and the junction held 5 bases outside the gene matches. The CDR3 is 19 amino acids. Germline V gene lookup returns CDR1 SGDLS and CDR2 YYNGEE. CDR3 region: CASSVDLGLAGTNTGELFF. DNA of the CDR3: TGTGCCAGCAGCGTAGACTTGGGACTAGCGGGAACGAACACCGGGGAGCTGTTTTTT.

The gene calls are TRBV7-9 and TRBJ1-2; TRBD1 aligns across 8 bases. Unmatched junction bases numbered 12, after V lost 5 bases and J lost 4 bases. Germline V gene data show CDR1 as SEHNR and CDR2 as FQNEAQ (reference sequence). CDR3 size: 16 residues. In DNA form, the CDR3 reads TGTGCCAGCAGCGCCTCGACAGGGGTCGTTAGCTATGGCTACACCTTC. Its translation is CASSASTGVVSYGYTF.

This clone was seen only a few times. The chain uses TRBV7-9 and TRBJ1-2; TRBD1 might be the D (6 bases). The CDR3 has 15 residues. Germline V gives CDR1 SEHNR, CDR2 FQNEAQ (reference sequence). V was pared by 4 bases and J by 3 bases, with 15 bases between. The CDR3 loop is CASSSSGEGDYGYTF. The CDR3 coding sequence is TGTGCCAGCAGCTCCTCGGGGGAGGGGGACTATGGCTACACCTTC.

V and J are TRBV5-1 and TRBJ1-1; 9 bases map to TRBD1. V dropped 0 bases and J dropped 3; count of bases not matched to a gene: 3. CDR1 SGHRS and CDR2 YFSETQ come from the germline V gene. The CDR3 runs to 15 residues. The CDR3 DNA sequence: TGCGCCAGCAGCTTGGTCCGGACAGGGGACACTGAAGCTTTCTTT. It translates to CASSLVRTGDTEAFF.

The table lists this clone with a count of one. The chain uses TRBV3-1 (or the pseudogene TRBV3-2) and TRBJ2-3, with a weak D call TRBD2 (5 bases). This CDR3 region has 12 residues. The germline V gene has CDR1 LGHDT and CDR2 YNNKEL (reference sequence). V lost 7 bases to trimming and J lost 4 bases, with 9 bases between them. The CDR3, as DNA: TGTGCCAGCACCTCGCGGGCAGATACGCAGTATTTT. Its protein is CASTSRADTQYF.

This chain uses TRBV5-4 with TRBJ2-5, with 7 positions matching TRBD1. CDR3 length: 16 residues. J gave up 5 bases and V 4 bases, and 14 bases lay outside the gene matches. Germline V gives CDR1 SGHNT, CDR2 YYREEE (reference sequence). CDR3 amino acids: CASSGPGTARGETQYF. The DNA of the CDR3 is TGTGCCAGCAGCGGCCCCGGGACGGCCAGGGGGGAGACCCAGTACTTC.

As concerns this clone: The germline gene is not matched at one end of the junction; a read error may be the cause. This chain joins TRBV20-1 and TRBJ2-1; 7 bases map to TRBD2. CDR1 DFQATT and CDR2 SNEGSKA come from the germline V gene (reference sequence). The CDR3 is 13 amino acids. CDR3 amino acids: CSASEMDFGGSVF. In DNA form, the CDR3 reads TGCAGTGCTAGTGAGATGGATTTCGGCGGGAGTGTCTTC.

The J gene is TRBJ2-2, the V gene TRBV11-3; TRBD1 matches at 7 bases. The CDR3 extends over 17 amino acids. The V segment lost 7 bases and the J segment 4 bases; nucleotides outside the gene matches: 15. Germline V gene lookup returns CDR1 SGHNT and CDR2 YENEEA. The CDR3 coding sequence is TGTGCCAGCACTCATCGGTCAAGACAGGGCGCCACCGGGGAGCTGTTTTTT. Its protein is CASTHRSRQGATGELFF.

The chain carries TRBV6-6 and TRBJ1-2; D is uncertain. Germline-derived CDR1 and CDR2 are MNHNY and SVGAGI (reference sequence). The V end lost 4 bases, the J end lost 1 base, and 7 bases lay between the germline ends. The CDR3 has 13 amino acids. This CDR3 is CASSSNINYGYTF. The CDR3, as DNA: TGTGCCAGCAGTTCAAACATTAACTATGGCTACACCTTC.

This clone was seen a handful of times. The chain recombines TRBV18 with TRBJ1-6; 8 bases agree with TRBD1. CDR3 length equals 15 residues. Unmatched junction bases numbered 4, after V lost 1 base and J lost 8 bases. Looked up from germline, CDR1 is KGHSH and CDR2 is LQKENI. CDR3 bases: TGTGCCAGCTCACCACGCGACAGGGGCGATTCACCCCTCCACTTT. This codes for CASSPRDRGDSPLHF.

The V gene is TRBV11-2, the J gene TRBJ2-2; the D gene is possibly TRBD2 (6 bases). V lost 3 bases, J lost 7 bases, and 12 bases lay in between. Germline V gene lookup returns CDR1 SGHAT and CDR2 FQNNGV. The CDR3 loop spans 14 amino acids. CDR3: CASSLEGVGGELFF. The CDR3 coding sequence is TGTGCCAGCAGCTTGGAGGGAGTGGGCGGGGAGCTGTTTTTT.